This TCR beta chain appears in the sequencing data of a study of blood T cell repertoires in COVID-19. Study information: Whether acute or convalescent, the COVID-19 samples came from the United States, Italy and Spain. The analysed material was cDNA or gDNA that came from T cells, B-cell-depleted T cells, or PBMCs.

Assay: immunoSEQ multiplex PCR; the TCRdb copy retains only in-frame clones and omits some. The sample holds about 210,000 clones; about nine tenths are singletons and the top ten take about 1.7%. Trimming removed 0 bases from V and 5 bases from J; junction bases left unmatched: 10. There are 16 residues in the CDR3. Germline CDR1 SGHNT, CDR2 YYREEE (reference sequence). The sample comprised peripheral blood. The chain combines TRBV5-4 with TRBJ1-1, with 7 positions matching TRBD1. The receptor's source is a man aged 18 to 29 with active or convalescent COVID-19. This chain's CDR3 is CASSLEGATRGTEAFF. CDR3 nucleotide sequence: TGTGCCAGCAGCTTGGAGGGGGCAACCCGAGGGACTGAAGCTTTCTTT.